Listed below are T cell receptor beta chains from one sample, sequenced in a study of naive and memory T cell subsets. A single record per CDR3 protein comes from TCRdb applying MiXCR to the UMI-ligation and nested PCR reads. This sample has about 150,000 distinct CDR3 sequences, with under 25% found just once. The source material was naive CD4+ T cells from blood. The receptor source for this set is a human donor in good health. The CDR3 runs from the conserved cysteine through the conserved F or W. Each record gives: J gene, V gene, D gene, CDR3 protein. A D gene is named only where the DNA matches it firmly.

TRBJ2-7,TRBV29-1,TRBD2,CSVEVVRRTSGSYEQYF
TRBJ2-3,TRBV27,-,CASSFNLADTQYF
TRBJ2-3,TRBV29-1,TRBD1,CSVESRDRTDTQYF
TRBJ1-1,TRBV7-8,-,CASSRGPAPAFF
TRBJ2-1,TRBV6-2/TRBV6-3,TRBD2,CASSYAGSGRVYNEQFF
TRBJ1-2,TRBV6-1,TRBD1,CASSTQGEGDYGYTF
TRBJ2-3,TRBV29-1,-,CSVDRDTSTDTQYF
TRBJ2-1,TRBV21-1,-,CASSKRSTNPYNEQFF
TRBJ2-1,TRBV28,-,CASSLSGTGYNEQFF
TRBJ1-3,TRBV7-9,-,CASSLFGNTIYF
TRBJ2-3,TRBV5-1,TRBD2,CASSLGSSGRSTDTQYF
TRBJ1-1,TRBV6-2/TRBV6-3,-,CASSYRQGSPGTEAFF
TRBJ1-5,TRBV15,TRBD1,CATSVGDRGYQPQHF
TRBJ1-2,TRBV28,TRBD1,CASSGGQIILNYGYTF
TRBJ2-5,TRBV28,-,CASSFPGRRPTQYF
TRBJ2-7,TRBV4-1,-,CASSQAGGSYEQYF
TRBJ2-7,TRBV5-1,-,CASSIGAGQTYEQYF
TRBJ1-1,TRBV11-2,-,CASSLGAGARAFF
TRBJ1-1,TRBV19,-,CASSPNGQTNTEAFF
TRBJ1-2,TRBV15,-,CATSRVNYYGYTF
TRBJ2-7,TRBV6-2/TRBV6-3,TRBD2,CASRTSGIYEQYF
TRBJ2-7,TRBV6-1,TRBD1,CASSEVGTGSDEQYF
TRBJ1-2,TRBV4-2,-,CASSQDHNGYGYTF
TRBJ2-6,TRBV4-2,-,CASSQGSPRLVLSGANVLTF
TRBJ2-7,TRBV18,-,CASSPLEGYEQYF
TRBJ2-2,TRBV15,-,CATVDMATANTGELFF
TRBJ1-5,TRBV12-3/TRBV12-4,TRBD1,CASRRTGGFLSNQPQHF
TRBJ1-2,TRBV29-1,-,CSVTTAVLIFGYTF
TRBJ2-1,TRBV30,TRBD2,CAWSRGLAKSYNEQFF
TRBJ2-6,TRBV5-1,-,CASSLIESGANVLTF
TRBJ2-7,TRBV12-5,-,CASGLVQTEQYF
TRBJ2-7,TRBV2,-,CASYYHEDYEQYF
TRBJ2-7,TRBV7-8,TRBD1,CASSLARTGKTSYEQYF
TRBJ1-4,TRBV3-1,-,CASSQQGQRKKLFF
TRBJ1-1,TRBV12-3/TRBV12-4,TRBD1,CASSLQGTAEAFF
TRBJ2-7,TRBV19,-,CASSIRRKAYEQYF
TRBJ1-5,TRBV11-2,-,CASSLGGLRSNQPQHF
TRBJ1-5,TRBV5-6,-,CASSLNAGVSNQPQHF
TRBJ2-1,TRBV5-1,TRBD2,CASSPGLASNEQFF
TRBJ2-1,TRBV20-1,TRBD2,CSARVGTSVNEQFF
TRBJ2-4,TRBV27,TRBD2,CASSRTSLSKNIQYF
TRBJ1-2,TRBV28,TRBD1,CASSPPLGQGSYGYTF
TRBJ2-3,TRBV5-1,TRBD2,CASSFLAGGSADTQYF
TRBJ1-1,TRBV6-5,-,CASSYMENTEAFF
TRBJ2-7,TRBV27,TRBD1,CASSFWTGATYEQYF
TRBJ2-7,TRBV5-4,TRBD1,CASSFPRTGRGDEQYF
TRBJ2-4,TRBV20-1,TRBD2,CSARGVSGRTLAKNIQYF
TRBJ1-5,TRBV10-3,-,CAISDISQPQHF